The entry that follows covers one TCR beta chain sequence. Its antigen is not identified. This CDR3 is built from 13 residues. Per germline, CDR1 SNHLY and CDR2 FYNNEI. V shed 4 bases and J shed 3 bases, with 7 bases lying between them. Clinical symptoms, serum thyroxine, TRAb, thyroid ultrasound and orbital computed tomography informed diagnoses. This sample stems from a study of T cells in Graves' hyperthyroidism and ophthalmopathy. Amplification of TCR beta CDR3 regions used RNA as the template. The HTBI set primed first-round TCR CDR3 RT-PCR. MiXCR, applied by TCRdb to the multiplex PCR reads, yields one record per CDR3 protein. Here the sample spans a few hundred thousand distinct CDR3 sequences, about 46% being singletons. Study-level results: Most clonotypes expanded in thyroid above 0.001 were likewise present in blood. Ophthalmopathy onset followed model prediction by a median around six months.

The TCR was taken from an adult woman with Graves' disease, either hyperthyroidism or ophthalmopathy (not recorded which). This sequence joins TRBV2 and TRBJ1-5; D unresolved. Material: peripheral blood or thyroid tissue (not recorded which). CDR3 residues: CASSVRANQPQHF. The CDR3 nucleotides are TGTGCCAGCAGTGTTCGGGCCAATCAGCCCCAGCATTTT.